Listed below are T cell receptor beta chains from one sample, sequenced in a study of OX40 agonist ivuxolimab in advanced cancers. Profiled with immunoSEQ multiplex PCR; TCRdb holds only in-frame clones, not every one. Of fewer than 120,000 clones listed, approximately 89% are singletons. The material sequenced was CD4+ or CD8+ T cells sorted from blood, taken in a trial of the OX40 agonist ivuxolimab. The origin of the receptors is an adult with an advanced solid tumor such as melanoma, head and neck, liver or kidney cancer. The CDR3 runs from the conserved cysteine through the conserved F or W.

V gene: TRBV19; J gene: TRBJ2-2; CDR3 protein: CASSITSGGTGELFF
V gene: TRBV9; J gene: TRBJ2-3; CDR3 protein: CASSVAGTDTQYF
V gene: TRBV5-8; J gene: TRBJ2-5; CDR3 protein: CASSLSGTSGRETQYF
V gene: TRBV25-1; J gene: TRBJ1-5; CDR3 protein: CASRVTGEEGQPQHF
V gene: TRBV5-1; J gene: TRBJ1-3; CDR3 protein: CASSLQSSGNTIYF
V gene: TRBV27; J gene: TRBJ1-5; CDR3 protein: CASSPLGLRGNQPQHF
V gene: TRBV27; J gene: TRBJ1-2; CDR3 protein: CASSLQGSYQYYGYTF
V gene: TRBV27; J gene: TRBJ2-7; CDR3 protein: CASSVLGPAYEQYF
V gene: TRBV11-1; J gene: TRBJ2-5; CDR3 protein: CASSLAGLFEETQYF
V gene: TRBV7-9; J gene: TRBJ2-7; CDR3 protein: CASSLGGTRLSYEQYF
V gene: TRBV5-4; J gene: TRBJ2-1; CDR3 protein: CASSLLDYEQFF
V gene: TRBV10-3; J gene: TRBJ1-5; CDR3 protein: CAISESTTGTPQHF
V gene: TRBV6-4; J gene: TRBJ2-3; CDR3 protein: CASSELLGSTDTQYF
V gene: TRBV7-3; J gene: TRBJ1-1; CDR3 protein: CASSLGRNTEAFF
V gene: TRBV15; J gene: TRBJ1-5; CDR3 protein: CATSRSLLGQPQHF
V gene: TRBV4-3; J gene: TRBJ1-1; CDR3 protein: CASSQDMKGRTEAFF
V gene: TRBV30; J gene: TRBJ2-7; CDR3 protein: CAWSVSGKLHEQYF
V gene: TRBV29-1; J gene: TRBJ2-7; CDR3 protein: CSVSLNYEQYF
V gene: TRBV4-3; J gene: TRBJ2-5; CDR3 protein: CASSQTAGTSYQETQYF
V gene: TRBV15; J gene: TRBJ2-5; CDR3 protein: CATSRVHKGETQYF
V gene: TRBV9; J gene: TRBJ2-2; CDR3 protein: CASSGTGSGELFF
V gene: TRBV28; J gene: TRBJ1-4; CDR3 protein: CASTYGATNEKLFF
V gene: TRBV30; J gene: TRBJ1-4; CDR3 protein: CAWNKHREPNEKLFF
V gene: TRBV25-1; J gene: TRBJ1-2; CDR3 protein: CASSELGAGGTYGYTF
V gene: TRBV5-1; J gene: TRBJ2-3; CDR3 protein: CASSPTSTDTQYF
V gene: TRBV6-6; J gene: TRBJ1-3; CDR3 protein: CASSREGTGNTIYF
V gene: TRBV7-2; J gene: TRBJ2-7; CDR3 protein: CASSGVSSYEQYF
V gene: TRBV28; J gene: TRBJ2-1; CDR3 protein: CASSLRDRDSNEQFF
V gene: TRBV10-3; J gene: TRBJ2-3; CDR3 protein: CAISVAGVRDTQYF
V gene: TRBV5-4; J gene: TRBJ2-7; CDR3 protein: CASSSGGGGSTSGQYF
V gene: TRBV4-3; J gene: TRBJ1-1; CDR3 protein: CASSQELRLEAFF
V gene: TRBV7-3; J gene: TRBJ1-4; CDR3 protein: CASSLGHGEKLFF
V gene: TRBV2; J gene: TRBJ2-6; CDR3 protein: CASSQDRGLLSGANVLTF
V gene: TRBV7-8; J gene: TRBJ2-3; CDR3 protein: CASSIFGTGGSTDTQYF
V gene: TRBV4-2; J gene: TRBJ2-7; CDR3 protein: CASSSYRGQAYEQYF
V gene: TRBV19; J gene: TRBJ2-1; CDR3 protein: CASNPTSGAGGEQFF
V gene: TRBV19; J gene: TRBJ1-5; CDR3 protein: CASSIRVYSNQPQHF
V gene: TRBV11-1; J gene: TRBJ2-5; CDR3 protein: CASSFTPDKMGETQYF
V gene: TRBV5-4; J gene: TRBJ2-2; CDR3 protein: CASSHRDLETGELFF
V gene: TRBV6-5; J gene: TRBJ2-1; CDR3 protein: CASSYLADLSYNEQFF
V gene: TRBV9; J gene: TRBJ1-4; CDR3 protein: CASSVGQGRSEKLFF
V gene: TRBV28; J gene: TRBJ2-7; CDR3 protein: CASSLFRRASGSEYEQYF
V gene: TRBV7-8; J gene: TRBJ2-5; CDR3 protein: CASSLGQGQGETQYF
V gene: TRBV29-1; J gene: TRBJ2-7; CDR3 protein: CSVEDRDRPYEQYF
V gene: TRBV6-1; J gene: TRBJ1-5; CDR3 protein: CASSETVGQPQHF
V gene: TRBV9; J gene: TRBJ1-2; CDR3 protein: CASSVVAQGDYGYTF
V gene: TRBV6-4; J gene: TRBJ2-2; CDR3 protein: CASKSGRALDTGELFF
V gene: TRBV6-6; J gene: TRBJ1-4; CDR3 protein: CASRDSLNEKLFF
V gene: TRBV5-1; J gene: TRBJ1-1; CDR3 protein: CASSLSGGWNTEAFF
V gene: TRBV6-1; J gene: TRBJ2-5; CDR3 protein: CASSGLAGGNQETQYF
V gene: TRBV27; J gene: TRBJ1-2; CDR3 protein: CASSLNLGQLNGYTF
V gene: TRBV7-9; J gene: TRBJ1-2; CDR3 protein: CASSLILSGYTF
V gene: TRBV7-8; J gene: TRBJ2-4; CDR3 protein: CASSHRDRGNIQYF
V gene: TRBV6-1; J gene: TRBJ2-7; CDR3 protein: CASSHDLAYEQYF
V gene: TRBV18; J gene: TRBJ2-3; CDR3 protein: CASSLAVADTQYF
V gene: TRBV5-1; J gene: TRBJ2-6; CDR3 protein: CASTSIPTGSGANVLTF
V gene: TRBV29-1; J gene: TRBJ1-1; CDR3 protein: CSVGGDTEAFF